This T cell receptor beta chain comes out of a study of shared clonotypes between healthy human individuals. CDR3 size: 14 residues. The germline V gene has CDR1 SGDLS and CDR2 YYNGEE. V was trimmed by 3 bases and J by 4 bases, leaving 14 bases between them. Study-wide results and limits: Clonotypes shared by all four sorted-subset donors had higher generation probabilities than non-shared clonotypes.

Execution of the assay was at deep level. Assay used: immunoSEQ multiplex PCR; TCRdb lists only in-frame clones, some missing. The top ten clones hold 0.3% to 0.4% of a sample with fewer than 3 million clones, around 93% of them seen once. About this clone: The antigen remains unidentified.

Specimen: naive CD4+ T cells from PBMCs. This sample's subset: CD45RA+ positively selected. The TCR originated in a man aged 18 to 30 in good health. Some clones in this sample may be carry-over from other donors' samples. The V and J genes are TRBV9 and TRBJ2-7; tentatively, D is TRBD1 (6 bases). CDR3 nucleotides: TGTGCCAGCAGCGCTGCCACCCAGGGGTACGAGCAGTACTTC. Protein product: CASSAATQGYEQYF. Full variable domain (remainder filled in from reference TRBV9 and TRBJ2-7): DSGVTQTPKHLITATGQRVTLRCSPRSGDLSVYWYQQSLDQGLQFLIQYYNGEERAKGNILERFSAQQFPDLHSELNLSSLELGDSALYFCASSAATQGYEQYFGPGTRLTVT.